These 14 T cell receptor beta chains were sequenced from one sample in a study of cytomegalovirus exposure and HLA in healthy donors. 13 Jbeta primers and 60 Vbeta primers were used for the PCR. Only in-frame clones appear in the TCRdb table, and some are missing; sequencing was by immunoSEQ multiplex PCR. The data show about 140,000 clones, 60% to 80% seen once. The sequenced sample was PBMCs. The source is a woman aged 40 to 49 in good health and CMV-seronegative.

The rearrangement joins TRBV28 to TRBJ2-7; D remains unclear. The V end was cut by 2 bases, the J end by 7 bases, with 9 bases between. CDR1 MDHEN and CDR2 SYDVKM come from the germline V gene. The CDR3 is made up of 12 amino acids. The CDR3 region has the DNA TGTGCCAGCAGTTTACCCGCTAGGGAGCAGTACTTC. Its protein product is CASSLPAREQYF.

The V gene is TRBV28, the J gene TRBJ2-7, with D possibly TRBD1 on 5 matching bases. Looked up from germline, CDR1 is MDHEN and CDR2 is SYDVKM. The CDR3 has 15 residues. The ends were cut back, 1 base at V and 0 bases at J, with 10 bases in the middle. The CDR3 nucleotides read TGTGCCAGCAGTTTATCACAGGTTTCCTCCTACGAGCAGTACTTC. Amino acid sequence: CASSLSQVSSYEQYF.

This clone appeared once. The chain combines TRBV19 with TRBJ2-5; perhaps TRBD1 as D (5 bases). The CDR3 runs to 14 residues. Per the germline V gene, CDR1 is LNHDA and CDR2 is SQIVND (reference sequence). V shed 7 bases and J shed 5 bases, with 17 bases lying between them. The CDR3 coding sequence is TGTGCCAGTACATCGACAGCCGCCCCGGAGACCCAGTACTTC. This encodes CASTSTAAPETQYF.

This chain joins TRBV4-1 and TRBJ2-2, with a possible D match to TRBD2 (6 bases). V was pared by 3 bases and J by 2 bases, with 19 bases between. The CDR3 extends over 18 amino acids. The V gene's germline CDR1 is MGHRA and CDR2 YSYEKL. DNA for the CDR3: TGCGCCAGCAGCCAGCTGGTCTGGAGGGGCACAAACACCGGGGAGCTGTTTTTT. Amino acid sequence: CASSQLVWRGTNTGELFF.

The chain joins TRBV19 to TRBJ1-2; TRBD1 might be the D (6 bases). CDR1 is LNHDA and CDR2 is SQIVND in the germline V gene (reference sequence). The CDR3 sequence is 14 residues long. V lost 6 bases and J 7 bases, leaving 18 bases between the germline ends. CDR3 region: CASRGRGAPGGYTF. CDR3 DNA: TGTGCCAGTAGGGGCCGGGGGGCTCCGGGTGGCTACACCTTC.

This clone was found a few times. At one of its ends the junction is not consistent with the germline gene, which may arise from a read error. The rearrangement links TRBV2 to TRBJ2-4, with a weak D call TRBD1 (5 bases). This CDR3 has 14 residues. Per germline, CDR1 SNHLY and CDR2 FYNNEI. The CDR3, as DNA: TGTGCCAGCAGTGCTGACAGAGCCAAAAACAGTCAGTACTTC. This sequence encodes CASSADRAKNSQYF.

V gene TRBV11-2 combines with J gene TRBJ1-4, with a tentative D call TRBD1 (6 bases). Trimming removed 1 base at V and 8 bases at J, with 14 bases between. CDR1 is SGHAT and CDR2 is FQNNGV in the germline V gene. The CDR3 runs to 15 residues. DNA of the CDR3: TGTGCCAGCAGCTTAGGCATGGGGGCAGGAGAAAAACTGTTTTTT. As protein: CASSLGMGAGEKLFF.

CDR3 DNA: TGCGCCAGCAGCTCGGGCAGGGGGTTGAACACTGAAGCTTTCTTT. Translated: CASSSGRGLNTEAFF. The chain has TRBV5-1 and TRBJ1-1, with 7 positions matching TRBD1. V dropped 3 bases and J dropped 0; count of bases not matched to a gene: 5. The CDR3 has 15 amino acids. In germline, CDR1 is SGHRS, CDR2 YFSETQ.

The chain employs TRBV5-1 and TRBJ2-2; unclear D gene. Germline CDR1 SGHRS, CDR2 YFSETQ. The CDR3 spans 15 residues. The V gene lost 0 bases and the J gene lost 7 bases, with 13 bases spanning the gap. The CDR3 DNA is TGCGCCAGCAGCTTGGTAGCCGGGTCTAGCGGGGAGCTGTTTTTT. This gives the protein CASSLVAGSSGELFF.

The gene calls are TRBV7-9 and TRBJ2-5; tentatively, D is TRBD2 (7 bases). Near its end, the DNA agrees better with TRBJ2-7, so the J call may be wrong. This CDR3 is built from 13 residues. Germline V gene sequence: CDR1 SEHNR, CDR2 FQNEAQ (reference sequence). The CDR3 region has the DNA TGTGCCGGGGGCGGGGGAGTCAACTACGAGCAGTACTTC. Its protein is CAGGGGVNYEQYF.

The chain combines TRBV25-1 with TRBJ2-1, with TRBD2 matching over 9 bases. Germline V lookup: CDR1 MGHDK, CDR2 SYGVNS. The CDR3 spans 15 residues. The V segment lost 3 bases and the J segment 2 bases; nucleotides outside the gene matches: 2. In DNA, the CDR3 is TGTGCCAGCAGTGAGCGGGAGGGCCCCTACAATGAGCAGTTCTTC. Its translation is CASSEREGPYNEQFF.

The chain's CDR3 is CASRTTGDSYEQYF. DNA for the CDR3: TGTGCCAGTAGAACCACAGGGGACTCCTACGAGCAGTACTTC. This chain joins TRBV19 and TRBJ2-7, with 7 nucleotides matching TRBD1. The CDR3 is made up of 14 amino acids. Trimming cost V 6 bases and J 0 bases; bases outside gene matches: 5. The germline CDR1 and CDR2 sequences are LNHDA and SQIVND (reference sequence).

The rearrangement uses TRBV28 and TRBJ2-7; 10 bases agree with TRBD1. The CDR3 loop spans 15 amino acids. Germline V gene lookup returns CDR1 MDHEN and CDR2 SYDVKM. V dropped 6 bases and J dropped 1; count of bases not matched to a gene: 6. CDR3 amino acids: CASSSGTGASYEQYF. DNA of the CDR3: TGTGCCAGCAGCTCCGGGACAGGGGCTTCCTACGAGCAGTACTTC.

The V call is TRBV7-3, the J call TRBJ2-2, with unresolved D. V dropped 2 bases and J dropped 4 bases, with 11 bases sitting between them. From germline, CDR1 is SGHTA and CDR2 FQGTGA. The CDR3 has 15 amino acids. The CDR3 loop reads CASSLYLDLTGELFF. CDR3 DNA: TGTGCCAGCAGCTTATATCTAGACCTCACCGGGGAGCTGTTTTTT.